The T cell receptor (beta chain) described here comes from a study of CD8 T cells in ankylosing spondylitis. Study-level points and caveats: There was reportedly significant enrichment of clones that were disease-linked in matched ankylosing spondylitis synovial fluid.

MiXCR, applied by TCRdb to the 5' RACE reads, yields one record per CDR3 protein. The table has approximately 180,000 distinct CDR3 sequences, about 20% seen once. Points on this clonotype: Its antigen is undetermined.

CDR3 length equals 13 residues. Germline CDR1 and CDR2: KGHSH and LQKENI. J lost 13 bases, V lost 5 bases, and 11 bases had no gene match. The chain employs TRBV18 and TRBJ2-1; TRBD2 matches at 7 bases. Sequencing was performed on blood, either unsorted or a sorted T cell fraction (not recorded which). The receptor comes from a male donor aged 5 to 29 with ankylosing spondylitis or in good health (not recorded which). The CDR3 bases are TGTGCCAGCTCAGTGATTCGGGAGGATAAACAGTTCTTC. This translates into CASSVIREDKQFF.